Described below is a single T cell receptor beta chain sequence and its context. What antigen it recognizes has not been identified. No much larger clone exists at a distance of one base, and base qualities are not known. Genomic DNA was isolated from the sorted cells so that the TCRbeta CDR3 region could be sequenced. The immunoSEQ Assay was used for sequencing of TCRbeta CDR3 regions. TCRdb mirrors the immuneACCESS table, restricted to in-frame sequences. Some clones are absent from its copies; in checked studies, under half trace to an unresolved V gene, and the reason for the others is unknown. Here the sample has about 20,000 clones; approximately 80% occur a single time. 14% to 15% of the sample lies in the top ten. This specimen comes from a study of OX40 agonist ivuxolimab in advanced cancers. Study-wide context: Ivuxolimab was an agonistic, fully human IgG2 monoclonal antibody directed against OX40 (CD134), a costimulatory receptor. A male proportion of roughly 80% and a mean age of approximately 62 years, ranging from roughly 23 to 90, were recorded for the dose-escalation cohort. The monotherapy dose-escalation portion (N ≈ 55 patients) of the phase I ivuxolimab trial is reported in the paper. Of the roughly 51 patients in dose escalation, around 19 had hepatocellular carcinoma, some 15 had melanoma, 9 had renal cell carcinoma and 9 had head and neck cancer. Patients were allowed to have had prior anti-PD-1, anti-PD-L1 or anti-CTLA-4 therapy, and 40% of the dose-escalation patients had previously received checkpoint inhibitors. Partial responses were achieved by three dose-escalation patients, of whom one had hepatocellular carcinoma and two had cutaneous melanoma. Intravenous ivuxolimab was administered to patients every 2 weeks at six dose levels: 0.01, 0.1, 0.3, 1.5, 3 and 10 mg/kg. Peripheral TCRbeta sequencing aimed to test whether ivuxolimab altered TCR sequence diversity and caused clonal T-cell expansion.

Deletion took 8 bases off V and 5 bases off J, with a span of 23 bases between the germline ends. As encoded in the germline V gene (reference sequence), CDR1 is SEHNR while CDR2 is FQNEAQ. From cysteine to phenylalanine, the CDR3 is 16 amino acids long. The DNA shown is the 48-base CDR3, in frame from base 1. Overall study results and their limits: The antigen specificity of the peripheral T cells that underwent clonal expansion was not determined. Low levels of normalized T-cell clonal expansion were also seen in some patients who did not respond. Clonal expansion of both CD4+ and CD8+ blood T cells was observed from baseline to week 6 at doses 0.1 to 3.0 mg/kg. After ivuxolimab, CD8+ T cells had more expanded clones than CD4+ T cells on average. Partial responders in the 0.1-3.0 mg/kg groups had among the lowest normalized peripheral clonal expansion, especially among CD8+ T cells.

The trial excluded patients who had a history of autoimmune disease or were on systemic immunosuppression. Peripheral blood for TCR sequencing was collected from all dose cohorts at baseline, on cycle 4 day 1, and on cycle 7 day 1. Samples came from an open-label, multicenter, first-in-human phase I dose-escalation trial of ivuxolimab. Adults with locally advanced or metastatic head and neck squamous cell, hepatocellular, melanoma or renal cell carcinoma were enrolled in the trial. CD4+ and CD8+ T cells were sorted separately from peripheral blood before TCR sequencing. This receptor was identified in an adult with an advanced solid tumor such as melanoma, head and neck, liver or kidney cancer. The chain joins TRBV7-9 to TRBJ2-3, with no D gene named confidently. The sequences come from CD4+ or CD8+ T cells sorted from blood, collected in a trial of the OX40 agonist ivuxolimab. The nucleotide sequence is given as TGTGCCAGCTATTCCTGGCCGGTGACGAACGGAGATACGCAGTATTTT. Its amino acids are CASYSWPVTNGDTQYF.